A selection of T cell receptor beta chains follows, all from one sample in a study of Graves' ophthalmopathy and Graves' hyperthyroidism. MiXCR, run by TCRdb on the multiplex PCR reads, gives a single entry per CDR3 protein. Of fewer than 250,000 distinct CDR3 sequences listed, roughly 27% were seen once; the top ten hold approximately 9%. Sequencing input: peripheral blood. All receptors derive from a middle-aged man with Graves' ophthalmopathy. Both conserved end residues are part of each CDR3. The order of the fields is clone size, D gene, V gene, CDR3 length, J gene, CDR3 protein, CDR3 DNA. A D gene is named only where the DNA matches it firmly. Some rows have no size entry. The others give once, few or many, or a class for an expanded clone.

few	NA	TRBV6-1	15	TRBJ1-3	CASSPFGLKGNTIYF	TGTGCCAGCAGCCCGTTCGGGCTAAAGGGGAACACCATATATTTT
NA	NA	TRBV7-9	14	TRBJ2-7	CASSHGTSPYEQYF	TGTGCCAGCAGCCACGGGACTTCCCCATACGAGCAGTACTTC
many	NA	TRBV9	13	TRBJ1-6	CASSVGSNSPLHF	TGTGCCAGCAGCGTCGGGTCGAATTCACCCCTCCACTTT
many	NA	TRBV6-2/TRBV6-3	16	TRBJ2-7	CASSYHGTTTAGEQYF	TGTGCCAGCAGTTACCATGGGACGACAACAGCGGGCGAGCAGTACTTC
many	NA	TRBV12-3/TRBV12-4	13	TRBJ1-2	CASSEQGSYGYTF	TGTGCCAGCTCGGAGCAGGGCTCCTATGGCTACACCTTC
few	NA	TRBV6-5	14	TRBJ2-7	CASSSGPSWYEQYF	TGTGCCAGCAGTTCCGGACCTAGCTGGTACGAGCAGTACTTC
many	NA	TRBV19	15	TRBJ2-3	CASTALRGRTDTQYF	TGTGCCAGTACGGCACTACGGGGGCGCACAGATACGCAGTATTTT
many	TRBD1	TRBV12-3/TRBV12-4	16	TRBJ1-6	CASSLIRQGYNSPLHF	TGTGCCAGCAGTCTGATCCGACAGGGCTATAATTCACCCCTCCACTTT
many	TRBD1	TRBV6-5	17	TRBJ2-7	CASSYALSGTGSYEQYF	TGTGCCAGCAGTTACGCCCTGTCCGGGACAGGGTCCTACGAGCAGTACTTC
many	TRBD1	TRBV5-4	12	TRBJ2-7	CASSVTGIEQYF	TGTGCCAGCAGCGTGACAGGGATCGAGCAGTACTTC